Below are 25 T cell receptor beta chains sequenced from a single sample in a study of T cells expressing NK-cell markers. TCRdb reanalyzed the 5' RACE reads, giving one entry per CDR3 protein sequence and no DNA. Across about 300,000 distinct CDR3 sequences, the top ten clones capture 4% to 5% of the sample. The sample taken for sequencing was blood T cells: a sorted CD56 or NKG2C T cell subset, CD4+ or CD8+ T cells, or bulk PBMC T cells (not recorded which). These receptor sequences come from a woman between 18 and 70 years old in good health.

V gene TRBV7-2 combines with J gene TRBJ2-3; there is no DNA to check the TCRdb D call of TRBD2. The CDR3 contains 16 residues. The germline V gene encodes CDR1 SGHTA and CDR2 FQGNSA. Here the CDR3 reads CASSSVAGGSTDTQYF.

The chain combines TRBV20-1 with TRBJ1-1. This CDR3 contains 12 residues. Per the germline V gene, CDR1 is DFQATT and CDR2 is SNEGSKA (reference sequence). The CDR3 sequence: CSARLGGGKAFF.

This chain joins TRBV5-4 and TRBJ1-4; the D gene TCRdb calls, TRBD1, cannot be checked with no DNA. Germline-derived CDR1 and CDR2 are SGHNT and YYREEE (reference sequence). This CDR3 has 15 amino acids. The CDR3 is CASSGRTANGEKLFF.

This sequence joins TRBV7-2 and TRBJ2-7; TCRdb calls TRBD1, which cannot be checked without DNA. The CDR3 contains 13 residues. Per the germline V gene, CDR1 is SGHTA and CDR2 is FQGNSA. The CDR3: CASSTSGKYEQYF.

J is TRBJ1-5 and V is TRBV28; TCRdb returns TRBD1, unconfirmable since there is no DNA. This CDR3 has 15 amino acids. Germline-derived CDR1 and CDR2 are MDHEN and SYDVKM. The CDR3 here is CASSLGTAGNQPQHF.

The chain recombines TRBV11-2 with TRBJ2-2. Germline CDR1 SGHAT, CDR2 FQNNGV. CDR3 length: 15 amino acids. CDR3 sequence reads: CASSPSGHHTGELFF. Drawing the rest from reference TRBV11-2 and TRBJ2-2, the complete variable domain is EAGVAQSPRYKIIEKRQSVAFWCNPISGHATLYWYQQILGQGPKLLIQFQNNGVVDDSQLPKDRFSAERLKGVDSTLKIQPAKLEDSAVYLCASSPSGHHTGELFFGEGSRLTVL.

The chain uses TRBV10-3 and TRBJ2-3. The CDR3 has 12 amino acids. Germline V CDR1 and CDR2: ENHRY, SYGVKD. The CDR3 is CAISAASDTQYF.

The chain combines TRBV12-3 or TRBV12-4 with TRBJ2-3; the TCRdb D gene call, TRBD2, has no DNA to confirm it. The CDR3 contains 15 residues. The CDR3 here is CACRSSSGSPDTQYF.

The chain couples TRBV10-3 to TRBJ1-6; TCRdb's D call of TRBD1 is untestable without DNA. Germline V gives CDR1 ENHRY, CDR2 SYGVKD. The CDR3 extends over 14 amino acids. CDR3 protein: CAISESKGNSPLHF.

The chain carries TRBV5-6 and TRBJ2-1; TCRdb selects TRBD1, and the lack of DNA leaves this call unchecked. In germline, CDR1 is SGHDT, CDR2 YYEEEE. The CDR3 has 16 residues. The CDR3 sequence: CASSRGHTSSYNEQFF.

This chain's CDR3 is CASSLGTEGNEQFF. V is TRBV12-3 or TRBV12-4 and J is TRBJ2-1; the D call of TRBD1 rests on TCRdb alone, since no DNA is present to check it. There are 14 residues in the CDR3.

The V and J genes are TRBV5-1 and TRBJ2-7; TCRdb's assignment of TRBD2 cannot be checked, as there is no DNA. CDR1 and CDR2 (germline): SGHRS, YFSETQ. This CDR3 is built from 14 residues. This chain's CDR3 is CASSIAGGQYEQYF.

CDR3: CSAPGTEHQPQHF. The J gene is TRBJ1-5, the V gene TRBV20-1; TCRdb outputs TRBD1, but without DNA this stays unchecked. Per the germline V gene, CDR1 is DFQATT and CDR2 is SNEGSKA (reference sequence). CDR3 size: 13 residues.

J is TRBJ1-1 and V is TRBV20-1. Looked up from germline, CDR1 is DFQATT and CDR2 is SNEGSKA (reference sequence). The CDR3 consists of 11 residues. The CDR3 protein is CSARSDTEAFF.

The chain combines TRBV20-1 with TRBJ2-1; TCRdb returns TRBD2, unconfirmable since there is no DNA. The CDR3 loop spans 14 amino acids. Germline CDR1 reads DFQATT; CDR2 reads SNEGSKA (reference sequence). The CDR3 protein is CSALGGGRVDEQFF.

The chain links TRBV7-6 to TRBJ2-7; without DNA, the TCRdb call of TRBD1 cannot be checked. The germline V gene has CDR1 SGHVS and CDR2 FNYEAQ. The CDR3 totals 14 residues. CDR3 amino acids: CASSSGSGAYEQYF.

The chain carries TRBV2 and TRBJ2-2; TCRdb returns TRBD1, unconfirmable since there is no DNA. This CDR3 is built from 15 residues. Germline V lookup: CDR1 SNHLY, CDR2 FYNNEI. CDR3 residues: CASSLGQVWTGELFF.

CDR3 protein: CASSLAKGSEQYF. V gene TRBV7-8 combines with J gene TRBJ2-7. This CDR3 has 13 amino acids. Germline-derived CDR1 and CDR2 are SGHVS and FQNEAQ.

This chain uses TRBV12-3 or TRBV12-4 with TRBJ2-7. The CDR3 extends over 14 amino acids. This CDR3 reads CASSPSGRSYEQYF.

This chain connects TRBV12-3 or TRBV12-4 to TRBJ2-1; there is no DNA to check the TCRdb D call of TRBD2. The CDR3 contains 14 residues. The CDR3 sequence is CASSPKGLTHEQFF.

The V and J genes are TRBV27 and TRBJ2-2; the TRBD1 assignment by TCRdb is unverifiable without DNA. The V gene's germline CDR1 is MNHEY and CDR2 SMNVEV (reference sequence). The CDR3 totals 14 residues. The CDR3 spells CASSLRGAPGELFF.

The genes are TRBV20-1 and TRBJ1-5; TCRdb proposes TRBD1, but this gene call is untestable without DNA. Germline loops: CDR1 DFQATT, CDR2 SNEGSKA (reference sequence). The CDR3 totals 14 residues. The CDR3: CSARGRGGNQPQHF.

The chain recombines TRBV7-8 with TRBJ2-1; with no DNA, the TCRdb D assignment of TRBD1 cannot be verified. The CDR3 totals 15 residues. Germline V gene data show CDR1 as SGHVS and CDR2 as FQNEAQ. CDR3 protein: CASSLGDGSYNEQFF.

This sequence joins TRBV9 and TRBJ2-1; TCRdb outputs TRBD2, but without DNA this stays unchecked. Germline V gene data show CDR1 as SGDLS and CDR2 as YYNGEE. The CDR3 extends over 15 amino acids. CDR3 sequence: CASSPMVAGGGEQFF.

CDR3 residues: CASRAGVETQYF. The chain links TRBV12-3 or TRBV12-4 to TRBJ2-5; TCRdb's assignment of TRBD1 cannot be checked, as there is no DNA. CDR3 length: 12 residues.